This T cell receptor beta chain is drawn from a study of cytomegalovirus exposure and HLA in healthy donors. Study outcomes and limitations: Researchers reported from a later analysis that most CMV-associated TCR beta chains appeared HLA-restricted.

With regard to this clone: What it binds is not known.

PCR involved 60 Vbeta and 13 Jbeta primers. TCRdb keeps only in-frame clones here, not all; method: immunoSEQ multiplex PCR. This sample yields around 170,000 clones, of which around 80% are seen a single time; more than 0.55% belongs to the top ten. From germline, CDR1 is SEHNR and CDR2 FQNEAQ (reference sequence). The CDR3 runs 16 residues. V was shortened by 5 bases and J by 2 bases, with 16 bases between the two germline ends. This sequence was found in a woman between 40 and 50 years old in good health and CMV-seronegative. The chain uses TRBV7-9 and TRBJ1-5; D may be TRBD1 (6 bases). The sequencing input was PBMCs. CDR3 loop: CASSPQGSGGNQPQHF. CDR3 sequence (DNA): TGTGCCAGCAGCCCTCAGGGGTCGGGCGGCAATCAGCCCCAGCATTTT.